This TCR beta chain was recovered during a study of neoadjuvant anti-PD-1 for oral cavity cancer (dated by TCRdb to the early 2020s). About the study as a whole: Before curative-intent surgical resection, most patients were given three to four biweekly doses of nivolumab at 3 mg/kg. There were 11 to 13 patients in the parent correlative cohort, and the response rate was about 36%. Patients with complete response, partial response or stable disease by RECIST 1.1 were defined as responders, whereas patients with progression were defined as non-responders. For patients who did not progress, a fourth nivolumab dose was given around day 43, followed by definitive surgical resection on days 50-56.

Overall study outcomes, separate from this receptor: TCR analyses included only a few patients per response group, and the authors called for larger cohorts for validation. After neoadjuvant nivolumab, significantly higher T cell clonality (Gini index) was found within PBMCs in non-responders than in responders. Higher pretreatment blood Treg/Th17 ratios correlated with higher pretreatment blood TCRbeta clonality and lower post-treatment tumor TCRbeta clonality.

For this clone: Its specific antigen is unknown. No base qualities exist here, and no much larger clone lies one base off it.

The V end loses 4 bases and the J end loses 3 bases, and a stretch of 11 bases separates them. The germline V gene yields SNHLY for CDR1 and FYNNEI for CDR2. The CDR3 starts with the cysteine, ends with the phenylalanine, and has 14 residues. Of all the DNA, just the CDR3 is kept, 42 bases in frame from base 1. What the time point label conveys for this sample: before neoadjuvant nivolumab. Patients had been newly diagnosed with stage II-IVA oral cavity squamous cell carcinoma, and no prior systemic or radiation treatment had been given to the patients. The cohort was made up of patients with locally advanced, HPV-negative oral cavity squamous cell carcinoma. No culture maintenance or expansion was done, as the peripheral blood mononuclear cells went straight to analysis. The samples were obtained from a longitudinal correlative study of a single-arm phase II trial testing neoadjuvant nivolumab in oral cavity squamous cell carcinoma. Subject-matched pre- and post-treatment PBMCs and tumors from three responders and three non-responders were subjected to genomic DNA-based TCRbeta sequencing. Peripheral blood mononuclear cells were collected once before nivolumab treatment and again after treatment, at the time of surgery. The Maxwell RSC DNA from Cells kit was used to extract genomic DNA from PBMCs.

For deep sequencing, each PBMC sample was run in six replicates, with libraries mostly built from 480 ng of input genomic DNA. The immunoSEQ hsTCRbeta kit was used to prepare TCRbeta libraries according to the manufacturer's instructions. The completed libraries were mixed into a single pool at 3 nM, then sequenced with an Illumina NovaSeq 6000 S4 flow cell. Concerning the study's data processing: The immunoSEQ Analyzer handled quality control and preprocessing of the raw data. The analysis was limited to productive rearrangements, and each clonotype was defined by a unique CDR3 amino acid sequence. Using the R package tcR, the researchers computed the Gini-Simpson index as their estimate of repertoire clonality. Student's t test was used to compare Gini indices, and Pearson correlation was used to assess associations with tumor size change. TCRdb provides this immuneACCESS table in a form limited to in-frame rearrangements. Some clones are lacking; in checked studies, under half of them reflect an unresolved V gene, and why the rest are absent is not known. V, J and clone size are taken as reported in that table, and D and trimming were inferred from the DNA itself. The sample table records approximately 37,000 clones; approximately 90% of these occur just once. The top ten clones comprise about 4% of the sample.

The rearranged chain carries TRBV2 and TRBJ2-3; no D gene can be assigned with confidence. The sequence was collected from a person between 40 and 85 years old with oral cavity squamous cell carcinoma. The sample consisted of PBMCs, taken before nivolumab (anti-PD-1) treatment. Here the CDR3 is given as CASSAAVLTDTQYF. The DNA sequence reads TGTGCCAGCAGTGCGGCAGTCCTAACAGATACGCAGTATTTT.